A selection of T cell receptor beta chains follows, all from one sample in a study of blood T cell repertoires in COVID-19. Sequencing used immunoSEQ multiplex PCR; TCRdb keeps in-frame clones, though not all of them. This table has approximately 210,000 clones, around 81% appearing once. Input material: PBMCs or T cells enriched from blood (not recorded which). Every receptor here comes from a man between 25 and 39 years old with acute COVID-19. Both conserved end residues are part of each CDR3. D genes are given only for firm matches. Some rows have no size entry. The others give once, few or many, or a class for an expanded clone.

cdr3_aa: CASARTAGTHYEQYF
cdr3_nt: TGTGCCAGCGCCAGGACCGCCGGGACACACTACGAGCAGTACTTC
j_call: TRBJ2-7
v_call: TRBV7-9
d_call: .
clone_size: .

cdr3_aa: CATADRGSTGELFF
cdr3_nt: TGTGCCACCGCTGACAGGGGAAGCACCGGGGAGCTGTTTTTT
j_call: TRBJ2-2
v_call: TRBV19
d_call: TRBD1
clone_size: .

cdr3_aa: CATSRGETGELFF
cdr3_nt: TGTGCCACCAGCAGGGGGGAAACCGGGGAGCTGTTTTTT
j_call: TRBJ2-2
v_call: TRBV24-1
d_call: .
clone_size: .

cdr3_aa: CASRMTGTGTYGYTF
cdr3_nt: TGTGCCAGTAGGATGACCGGGACAGGGACCTATGGCTACACCTTC
j_call: TRBJ1-2
v_call: TRBV19
d_call: TRBD1
clone_size: .

cdr3_aa: CASSYGPLSGQPQHF
cdr3_nt: TGTGCCAGCAGTTACGGTCCCTTGTCCGGTCAGCCCCAGCATTTT
j_call: TRBJ1-5
v_call: TRBV6-5
d_call: .
clone_size: .

cdr3_aa: CASSPSGGAYEQYF
cdr3_nt: TGTGCCAGCAGCCCCAGCGGGGGGGCCTACGAGCAGTACTTC
j_call: TRBJ2-7
v_call: TRBV5-4
d_call: TRBD2
clone_size: .

cdr3_aa: CASSPGQYEQFF
cdr3_nt: TGTGCCAGCAGCCCGGGACAGTACGAGCAGTTCTTC
j_call: TRBJ2-1
v_call: TRBV5-6
d_call: TRBD1
clone_size: .

cdr3_aa: CASSNRDNYEQYF
cdr3_nt: TGTGCCAGCAGCAACCGGGACAACTACGAGCAGTACTTC
j_call: TRBJ2-7
v_call: TRBV7-9
d_call: .
clone_size: .

cdr3_aa: CASSQESAGQTEAFF
cdr3_nt: TGTGCCAGCAGCCAAGAATCGGCAGGGCAGACTGAAGCTTTCTTT
j_call: TRBJ1-1
v_call: TRBV3-1/TRBV3-2
d_call: .
clone_size: .

cdr3_aa: CSASAHIDADYGYTF
cdr3_nt: TGCAGTGCTAGTGCCCACATCGATGCTGACTATGGCTACACCTTC
j_call: TRBJ1-2
v_call: TRBV20-1
d_call: .
clone_size: once

cdr3_aa: CASSPELAGVYEQYF
cdr3_nt: TGCGCCAGCAGCCCGGAACTAGCGGGTGTATACGAGCAGTACTTC
j_call: TRBJ2-7
v_call: TRBV5-1
d_call: TRBD2
clone_size: .

cdr3_aa: CASSPPGKLNTEAFF
cdr3_nt: TGTGCCAGCAGCCCCCCAGGCAAACTGAACACTGAAGCTTTCTTT
j_call: TRBJ1-1
v_call: TRBV25-1
d_call: .
clone_size: .

cdr3_aa: CATSRAGASYEQYF
cdr3_nt: TGTGCCACCAGCAGAGCAGGGGCTTCCTACGAGCAGTACTTC
j_call: TRBJ2-7
v_call: TRBV15
d_call: .
clone_size: few

cdr3_aa: CASSSLLRDRVSKNIQYF
cdr3_nt: TGTGCCAGCAGCTCTCTACTCCGGGACAGGGTGTCCAAAAACATTCAGTACTTC
j_call: TRBJ2-4
v_call: TRBV5-5
d_call: TRBD1
clone_size: .

cdr3_aa: CASSFQVMNTEAFF
cdr3_nt: TGTGCCAGCAGCTTTCAGGTTATGAACACTGAAGCTTTCTTT
j_call: TRBJ1-1
v_call: TRBV5-4
d_call: .
clone_size: few

cdr3_aa: CASSNRDRRSGANVLTF
cdr3_nt: TGTGCCAGCAGCAACCGGGACAGACGCTCTGGGGCCAACGTCCTGACTTTC
j_call: TRBJ2-6
v_call: TRBV9
d_call: TRBD1
clone_size: .

cdr3_aa: CSVGLKRGGLYEQYF
cdr3_nt: TGCAGCGTTGGCCTCAAACGGGGGGGATTATACGAGCAGTACTTC
j_call: TRBJ2-7
v_call: TRBV29-1
d_call: TRBD2
clone_size: .

cdr3_aa: CASSSGTSGETQYF
cdr3_nt: TGTGCCAGTTCCTCCGGGACTAGCGGGGAGACCCAGTACTTC
j_call: TRBJ2-5
v_call: TRBV7-3
d_call: TRBD2
clone_size: .

cdr3_aa: CASSLGSDSRTDTQYF
cdr3_nt: TGCGCCAGCAGCTTGGGGTCAGACTCGCGAACAGATACGCAGTATTTT
j_call: TRBJ2-3
v_call: TRBV5-1
d_call: .
clone_size: .

cdr3_aa: CSVEETGGREKLFF
cdr3_nt: TGCAGCGTTGAAGAAACAGGGGGGAGAGAAAAACTGTTTTTT
j_call: TRBJ1-4
v_call: TRBV29-1
d_call: TRBD1
clone_size: once

cdr3_aa: CASSIPGQVNTEAFF
cdr3_nt: TGTGCCAGTAGTATCCCAGGACAGGTGAACACTGAAGCTTTCTTT
j_call: TRBJ1-1
v_call: TRBV19
d_call: TRBD1
clone_size: .

cdr3_aa: CASSVGLQTMNTEAFF
cdr3_nt: TGTGCCAGCAGCGTAGGGCTTCAGACTATGAACACTGAAGCTTTCTTT
j_call: TRBJ1-1
v_call: TRBV9
d_call: .
clone_size: once

cdr3_aa: CASRRVLGNTIYF
cdr3_nt: TGTGCCAGTAGGAGGGTCTTAGGAAACACCATATATTTT
j_call: TRBJ1-3
v_call: TRBV6-5
d_call: .
clone_size: .

cdr3_aa: CASSPWTGRGETQYF
cdr3_nt: TGTGCCAGCTCACCCTGGACAGGGCGAGGGGAGACCCAGTACTTC
j_call: TRBJ2-5
v_call: TRBV18
d_call: TRBD1
clone_size: .

cdr3_aa: CASSQPGTGQTQYF
cdr3_nt: TGTGCCAGCAGCCAACCCGGGACAGGGCAGACCCAGTACTTC
j_call: TRBJ2-5
v_call: TRBV5-5
d_call: TRBD1
clone_size: .

cdr3_aa: CASRSTGFKEKLFF
cdr3_nt: TGTGCCAGCAGATCGACAGGGTTCAAGGAAAAACTGTTTTTT
j_call: TRBJ1-4
v_call: TRBV27
d_call: TRBD1
clone_size: .

cdr3_aa: CAWRWGGMNTEAFF
cdr3_nt: TGTGCCTGGCGTTGGGGGGGTATGAACACTGAAGCTTTCTTT
j_call: TRBJ1-1
v_call: TRBV30
d_call: .
clone_size: .

cdr3_aa: CASSSGQGNTEAFF
cdr3_nt: TGTGCCAGCAGCTCGGGACAGGGAAACACTGAAGCTTTCTTT
j_call: TRBJ1-1
v_call: TRBV3-1/TRBV3-2
d_call: TRBD1
clone_size: .

cdr3_aa: CASSTIGQGNTEAFF
cdr3_nt: TGTGCCAGCAGCACCATTGGACAGGGTAACACTGAAGCTTTCTTT
j_call: TRBJ1-1
v_call: TRBV28
d_call: TRBD1
clone_size: .

cdr3_aa: CASSTGRGRMNTEAFF
cdr3_nt: TGTGCCAGTAGTACCGGACGGGGAAGAATGAACACTGAAGCTTTCTTT
j_call: TRBJ1-1
v_call: TRBV19
d_call: .
clone_size: .

cdr3_aa: CASRTADNYGYTF
cdr3_nt: TGTGCCAGTAGGACGGCGGATAACTATGGCTACACCTTC
j_call: TRBJ1-2
v_call: TRBV19
d_call: .
clone_size: .

cdr3_aa: CASSASGGAGNEQFF
cdr3_nt: TGTGCCAGCAGCGCAAGCGGGGGGGCGGGTAATGAGCAGTTCTTC
j_call: TRBJ2-1
v_call: TRBV6-5
d_call: TRBD2
clone_size: .

cdr3_aa: CASSFRGENTGELFF
cdr3_nt: TGTGCCAGCAGCTTCCGGGGGGAGAACACCGGGGAGCTGTTTTTT
j_call: TRBJ2-2
v_call: TRBV13
d_call: TRBD2
clone_size: .

cdr3_aa: CAIGEGSGGVNYGYTF
cdr3_nt: TGTGCCATCGGAGAGGGATCAGGGGGAGTTAACTATGGCTACACCTTC
j_call: TRBJ1-2
v_call: TRBV10-3
d_call: TRBD1
clone_size: .

cdr3_aa: CASSVEQVPTSYNEQFF
cdr3_nt: TGTGCCAGCAGCGTAGAGCAGGTCCCAACCTCCTACAATGAGCAGTTCTTC
j_call: TRBJ2-1
v_call: TRBV9
d_call: .
clone_size: .

cdr3_aa: CSVDSYGYTF
cdr3_nt: TGCAGCGTCGACAGCTATGGCTACACCTTC
j_call: TRBJ1-2
v_call: TRBV29-1
d_call: .
clone_size: .

cdr3_aa: CASSTGHLAYEQYF
cdr3_nt: TGTGCCAGCAGCACGGGACATCTTGCCTACGAGCAGTACTTC
j_call: TRBJ2-7
v_call: TRBV6-5
d_call: .
clone_size: .

cdr3_aa: CASSLQGAQDGYTF
cdr3_nt: TGCGCCAGCAGCTTGCAAGGGGCGCAGGACGGCTACACCTTC
j_call: TRBJ1-2
v_call: TRBV5-1
d_call: .
clone_size: .

cdr3_aa: CASSPTADGYTF
cdr3_nt: TGTGCCAGTAGTCCGACAGCCGACGGCTACACCTTC
j_call: TRBJ1-2
v_call: TRBV19
d_call: .
clone_size: once

cdr3_aa: CASSRATGSNTEAFF
cdr3_nt: TGTGCCAGCAGCCGCGCCACAGGGTCGAACACTGAAGCTTTCTTT
j_call: TRBJ1-1
v_call: TRBV5-4
d_call: .
clone_size: .

cdr3_aa: CASSLRGASTDTQYF
cdr3_nt: TGTGCCAGCAGCTTGCGGGGGGCTAGCACAGATACGCAGTATTTT
j_call: TRBJ2-3
v_call: TRBV5-5
d_call: .
clone_size: few

cdr3_aa: CASNQGFREKLFF
cdr3_nt: TGTGCCAGCAACCAGGGGTTTCGGGAAAAACTGTTTTTT
j_call: TRBJ1-4
v_call: TRBV12-3/TRBV12-4
d_call: .
clone_size: .

cdr3_aa: CSVIDLRTGGNYGYTF
cdr3_nt: TGCAGCGTCATAGACCTTCGGACAGGGGGGAACTATGGCTACACCTTC
j_call: TRBJ1-2
v_call: TRBV29-1
d_call: TRBD1
clone_size: few

cdr3_aa: CASGEPNGYGYTF
cdr3_nt: TGTGCCAGCGGGGAGCCGAATGGCTATGGCTACACCTTC
j_call: TRBJ1-2
v_call: TRBV5-4
d_call: .
clone_size: .

cdr3_aa: CALRGGTDTQYF
cdr3_nt: TGTGCCTTGCGGGGGGGGACAGATACGCAGTATTTT
j_call: TRBJ2-3
v_call: TRBV30
d_call: TRBD2
clone_size: .

cdr3_aa: CASSPLGQSGASMNTEAFF
cdr3_nt: TGTGCCAGCTCACCACTGGGACAGTCAGGCGCCTCCATGAACACTGAAGCTTTCTTT
j_call: TRBJ1-1
v_call: TRBV18
d_call: TRBD1
clone_size: .

cdr3_aa: CASSPSGGYEQYF
cdr3_nt: TGTGCCAGCAGTCCAAGCGGGGGTTACGAGCAGTACTTC
j_call: TRBJ2-7
v_call: TRBV6-5
d_call: TRBD2
clone_size: .

cdr3_aa: CASSPPGGTQYF
cdr3_nt: TGTGCCAGCAGCCCCCCCGGCGGTACGCAGTATTTT
j_call: TRBJ2-3
v_call: TRBV7-9
d_call: .
clone_size: few

cdr3_aa: CASSERGSGRAFF
cdr3_nt: TGTGCCAGCAGTGAAAGGGGGTCGGGTAGAGCTTTCTTT
j_call: TRBJ1-1
v_call: TRBV6-1
d_call: .
clone_size: many

cdr3_aa: CASRDRGPSTEAFF
cdr3_nt: TGTGCCAGTCGGGACAGGGGGCCTAGCACTGAAGCTTTCTTT
j_call: TRBJ1-1
v_call: TRBV27
d_call: TRBD1
clone_size: .

cdr3_aa: CASSEAQFSNQPQHF
cdr3_nt: TGTGCCAGCAGTGAAGCACAGTTTTCCAATCAGCCCCAGCATTTT
j_call: TRBJ1-5
v_call: TRBV6-1
d_call: .
clone_size: .

cdr3_aa: CASSPLGQSSNQPQHF
cdr3_nt: TGTGCCAGCAGTCCTTTGGGACAGTCCAGCAATCAGCCCCAGCATTTT
j_call: TRBJ1-5
v_call: TRBV28
d_call: TRBD1
clone_size: .

cdr3_aa: CASSPRTGSSYNEQFF
cdr3_nt: TGTGCCAGCAGCCCCCGGACAGGGAGCTCCTACAATGAGCAGTTCTTC
j_call: TRBJ2-1
v_call: TRBV9
d_call: TRBD1
clone_size: .

cdr3_aa: CASSRTGGQPHF
cdr3_nt: TGTGCCAGCAGTAGGACAGGCGGGCAACCCCACTTT
j_call: TRBJ1-6
v_call: TRBV12-3/TRBV12-4
d_call: TRBD1
clone_size: once

cdr3_aa: CATRRGNILAEAFF
cdr3_nt: TGTGCCACCAGACGGGGGAATATTTTGGCTGAAGCTTTCTTT
j_call: TRBJ1-1
v_call: TRBV15
d_call: .
clone_size: .